This section outlines one T cell receptor (beta chain) sequence together with its context. The sample originates from a study of shared clonotypes between healthy human individuals. Method: immunoSEQ multiplex PCR; TCRdb's copy keeps in-frame clones and lacks some. In the table there are fewer than 400,000 clones, roughly 70% of which are singletons. The CDR3 spans 14 residues. Between the trimmed V and J ends, which lost 5 bases and 2 bases, there was a span of 12 bases. CDR1 SGHAT and CDR2 FQNNGV come from the germline V gene. This receptor was identified in a young man in good health. The V call is TRBV11-2, the J call TRBJ2-5; D is uncertain. What was sequenced was memory CD4+ T cells sorted from blood. Subset denoted: CD45RA-negative fraction. Here the CDR3 DNA reads TGTGCCAGCAGCCACACGACCGGACAAGAGACCCAGTACTTC. Translated, it gives CASSHTTGQETQYF.